This TCR beta chain is drawn from a study of shared clonotypes between healthy human individuals. Study-level points and caveats: In general, naive subsets displayed greater estimated richness than memory subsets did.

Germline V gene lookup returns CDR1 SGHRS and CDR2 YFSETQ. The CDR3 is 15 amino acids. V was pared by 0 bases and J by 4 bases, with 3 bases of the junction left unmatched. On this clone: Its antigen is not identified.

TCRdb's copy holds only in-frame clones and misses some; the assay was immunoSEQ multiplex PCR. Of approximately 1.5 million clones in the sample, 97% to 99% were seen once. The source is a man aged 30 to 39 in good health. Sample: naive CD4+ T cells sorted from blood. Stated subset: CD45RA+ positively selected. V usage is TRBV5-1 and J usage is TRBJ2-2; TRBD1 matches 7 bases. Here the CDR3 reads CASSLGGQLTGELFF. The CDR3 DNA follows: TGCGCCAGCAGCTTGGGGGGACAGCTCACCGGGGAGCTGTTTTTT.